The sequence of this T cell receptor (beta chain) was determined in a study of graft-versus-host responses after intestinal transplantation. Only in-frame clones appear in the TCRdb table, and some are missing; sequencing was by immunoSEQ multiplex PCR. The repertoire holds under 100,000 clones, with more than 80% as singletons. The V gene's germline CDR1 is MNHNS and CDR2 SASEGT. The CDR3 is 14 amino acids. V was shortened by 10 bases and J by 1 base, with 17 bases between the two germline ends. The sequence was collected from a human patient who received an intestinal transplant, so some T cells may come from the graft donor. The chain combines TRBV6-1 with TRBJ2-7, with D possibly being TRBD1 or TRBD2 (5 bases each). The sequences come from PBMCs, collected just under 460 days after intestinal transplant. CDR3 bases: TGTGCCACCGGCCCTGACTGGGGGTCCTACGAGCAGTACTTC. Protein: CATGPDWGSYEQYF.